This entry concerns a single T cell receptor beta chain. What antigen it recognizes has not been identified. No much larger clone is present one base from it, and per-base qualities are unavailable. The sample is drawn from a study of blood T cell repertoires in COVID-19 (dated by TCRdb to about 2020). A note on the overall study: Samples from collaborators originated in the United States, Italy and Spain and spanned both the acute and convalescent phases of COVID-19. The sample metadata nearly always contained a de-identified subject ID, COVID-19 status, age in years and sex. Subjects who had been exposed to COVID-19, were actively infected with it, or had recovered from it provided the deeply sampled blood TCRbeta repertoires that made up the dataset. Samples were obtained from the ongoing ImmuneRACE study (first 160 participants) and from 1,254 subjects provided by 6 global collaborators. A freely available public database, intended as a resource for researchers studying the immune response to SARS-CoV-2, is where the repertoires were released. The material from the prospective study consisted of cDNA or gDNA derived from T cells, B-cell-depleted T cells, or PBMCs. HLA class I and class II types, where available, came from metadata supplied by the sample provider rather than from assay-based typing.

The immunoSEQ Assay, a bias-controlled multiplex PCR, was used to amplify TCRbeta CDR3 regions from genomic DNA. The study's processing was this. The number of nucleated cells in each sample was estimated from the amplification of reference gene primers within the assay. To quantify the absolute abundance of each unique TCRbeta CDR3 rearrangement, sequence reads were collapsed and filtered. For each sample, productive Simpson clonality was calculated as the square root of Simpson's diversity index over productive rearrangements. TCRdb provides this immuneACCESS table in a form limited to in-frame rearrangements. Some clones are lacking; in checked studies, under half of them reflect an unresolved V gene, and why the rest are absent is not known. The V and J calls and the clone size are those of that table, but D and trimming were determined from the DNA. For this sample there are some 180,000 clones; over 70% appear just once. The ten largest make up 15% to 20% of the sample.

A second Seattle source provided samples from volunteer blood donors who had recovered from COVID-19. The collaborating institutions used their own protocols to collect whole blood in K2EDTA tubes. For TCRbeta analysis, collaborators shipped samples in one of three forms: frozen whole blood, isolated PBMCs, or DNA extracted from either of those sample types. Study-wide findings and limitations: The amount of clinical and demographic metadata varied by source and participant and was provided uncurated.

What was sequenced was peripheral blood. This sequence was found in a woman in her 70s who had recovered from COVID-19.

Read as DNA, the sequence is TGTGCCAGCACCCCGTGGGCAGAAGCTTTCTTT. It translates as CASTPWAEAFF. Recombination linked TRBV12-3 or TRBV12-4 to TRBJ1-1, with the D gene not confidently named. A distance of 11 bases separates the germline ends of V and J, which lose 7 bases and 8 bases respectively. Counted from cysteine to phenylalanine, this CDR3 has 11 amino acids. Left in the record is the CDR3 DNA by itself, 33 bases read in frame from the first base.